What follows describes a single TCR beta chain. The target of this receptor is not known. No much larger clone is present one base from it, and per-base qualities are unavailable. These data belong to a study of shared clonotypes between healthy human individuals (dated by TCRdb to 2018 to 2021). Concerning the study at large: Two women and three men aged 18 to 49 years were included in the cohort. For each donor, CD4 naive and CD4 memory were each given three plates, CD8 naive was given two plates, and CD8 memory was given one plate. To increase sequencing depth and limit assay-specific biases, different laboratories used diverse techniques to prepare libraries and sequence TCR repertoires. Blood TCR repertoires of several healthy adults were deeply sequenced to estimate repertoire size and the extent of clonotype sharing between individuals. Leukapheresis yielded between about 0.9 and 9 billion PBMCs per donor.

From the germline V gene (reference sequence), CDR1 is SEHNR and CDR2 is FQNEAQ. From cysteine to phenylalanine, the CDR3 is 16 amino acids long. The kept DNA is CDR3 alone, 48 bases in frame from the first base. The junction shows trimming of 3 bases on V and 7 bases on J, and the gene matches do not reach 11 bases of it. The donors were healthy, HIV-negative adults who had no recently reported acute infections or vaccinations. All donors were Caucasian adults living in Nashville, Tennessee, USA. CD4+ T cells were enriched by magnetic negative selection; naive cells were then positively selected on CD45RA, and the negative fraction formed the memory subset. Blood was obtained by leukapheresis, after which PBMCs were separated by Ficoll-Histopaque density gradient centrifugation and cryopreserved in liquid nitrogen vapor phase. Analytical flow cytometry was used to check the purity and quantity of each magnetically sorted T cell population. Genomic DNA was isolated from every sorted fraction and measured by UV absorbance on a Nanodrop 2000c.

Using the deep immunoSEQ assay, TCR CDR3 regions were amplified from genomic DNA by multiplex PCR. Genomic DNA extracted from each cell subset was distributed evenly over all wells of several immunoSEQ 96-well plates, and each plate served as one replicate. Each replicate PCR for sorted subsets received roughly 200 ng genomic DNA, equal to about 29,000 T cell genomes. The purified libraries were quantified using a Qubit 3.0 fluorometer, sized with a Bioanalyzer 2100, and then quantified again using the KAPA Library Quantification kit. Every immunoSEQ 96-well plate was sequenced on a separate single-read 150-cycle Illumina NextSeq 550 flow cell. Per the authors' processing: The immunoSEQ output contained only junctional sequences without quality scores, so filtering could not match that applied to full-length reads. Sequences were annotated with PyIR, a Python wrapper for IgBLAST v1.9, using IMGT germline references to assign V/J genes and CDR3. Reads were filtered out if the reads had weak V/J assignments (E-value above 1e-6), no CDR3, stop codons, out-of-frame junctions, or ambiguous translated residues. V3J clonotypes were defined as sequences sharing the same inferred V gene, J gene, and CDR3 amino acid sequence. To compute the percentage overlap between repertoires, the number of shared unique clonotypes was divided by the size of the smaller repertoire. Repertoire richness was assessed with RTK rarefaction, the Chao1 estimator, and Recon v2.1 estimates of unobserved clonotypes. Generation probabilities for all TCRbeta clonotypes obtained by the gDNA method from a few donors were computed using OLGA. Drawn from immuneACCESS, this table holds only the in-frame rearrangements with V and J called that TCRdb kept. Clones are partly lost; checked studies trace under half to an unresolved V gene and leave the rest unexplained. The DNA gave D and trimming, while V, J and clone size come from that table. This sample comprises roughly 1,600,000 clones, 98% of them detected only once. Of the sample, about 0.4% is held by the ten largest clones.

Findings and caveats that apply to the study as a whole: Sharing across a few donors was observed for approximately 5% of naive CD4, 3% to 3.5% of naive CD8, over 2% of memory CD4, and about 0.4% of memory CD8 clonotypes. Naive subsets generally had larger estimated clonotype richness than memory subsets did. Based on pairwise subsampling, the degree of clonotype sharing among donors was expected to be affected by sequencing depth. Higher generation probabilities were observed for clonotypes shared by all four sorted-subset donors than for non-shared clonotypes. The small number of donors limited the genetic and exposure-history diversity represented. Sampling was limited to blood, and TCR repertoires in tissue likely differ from TCR repertoires in blood. Rarefaction of sorted-subset datasets indicated incomplete sequencing despite the large sequencing depth.

The sequence derives from a man between 25 and 39 years old in good health. This receptor chain uses TRBV7-9 and TRBJ2-1; TRBD2 aligns with 8 central bases. The sample was naive CD4+ T cells sorted from blood. The meaning of the sample's cell subset or site label: CD45RA+ positively selected. The CDR3 region: CASSFMSGSLSNEQFF. The DNA sequence is as follows: TGTGCCAGCAGCTTCATGAGCGGGAGCCTCAGTAATGAGCAGTTCTTC.